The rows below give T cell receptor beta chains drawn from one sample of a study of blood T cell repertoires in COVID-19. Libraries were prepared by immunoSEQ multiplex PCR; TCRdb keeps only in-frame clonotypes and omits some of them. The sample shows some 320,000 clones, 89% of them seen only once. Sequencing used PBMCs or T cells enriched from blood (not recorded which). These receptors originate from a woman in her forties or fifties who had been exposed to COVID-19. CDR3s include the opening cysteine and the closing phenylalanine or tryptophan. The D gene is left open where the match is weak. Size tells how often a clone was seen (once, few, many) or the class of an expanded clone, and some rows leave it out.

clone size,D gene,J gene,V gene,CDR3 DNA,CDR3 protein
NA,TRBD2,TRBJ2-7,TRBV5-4,TGTGCCAGCAGCAACCTAGCGGGGAGCTCCTACGAGCAGTACTTC,CASSNLAGSSYEQYF
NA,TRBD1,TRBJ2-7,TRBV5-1,TGCGCCAGCAGCTTGGGGTACAGGGGCTACGAGCAGTACTTC,CASSLGYRGYEQYF
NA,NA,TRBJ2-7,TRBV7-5,TGTGCCAGAAGCTTACGGCGGGGTCGGGTTTCGTACGAGCAGTACTTC,CARSLRRGRVSYEQYF
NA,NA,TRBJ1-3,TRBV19,TGTGCCAGTAGTACCGACACTGGCGGAAACACCATATATTTT,CASSTDTGGNTIYF
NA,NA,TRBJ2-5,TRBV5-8,TGTGCCAGCAGCTTTCGTCTCGGGGTACGAGAGACCCAGTACTTC,CASSFRLGVRETQYF
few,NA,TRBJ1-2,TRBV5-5,TGTGCCAGCAGCGATGTATCACATAACTATGGCTACACCTTC,CASSDVSHNYGYTF
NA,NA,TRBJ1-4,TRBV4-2,TGTGCCAGCAGCCAAGTTTGGTTGAGGACTAATGAAAAACTGTTTTTT,CASSQVWLRTNEKLFF
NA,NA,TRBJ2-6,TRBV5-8,TGTGCCAGCAGCTTGGTTATCGTGCGGGCCGGGGCCAACGTCCTGACTTTC,CASSLVIVRAGANVLTF
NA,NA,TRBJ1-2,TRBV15,TGTGCCACCAGCAGCGCCAGGTACTATGGCTACACCTTC,CATSSARYYGYTF
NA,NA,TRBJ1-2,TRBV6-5,TGTGCCAGCAGTCGAACAGCTTATGGCTACACCTTC,CASSRTAYGYTF
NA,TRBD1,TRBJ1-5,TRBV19,TGTGCCAGTAGTATAGCAGGGGGACAGGGCATTAGCAATCAGCCCCAGCATTTT,CASSIAGGQGISNQPQHF
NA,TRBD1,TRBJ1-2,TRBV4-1,TGCGCCAGCAGCCATGGACAGGGCGACGGCTACACCTTC,CASSHGQGDGYTF
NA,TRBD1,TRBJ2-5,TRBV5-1,TGCGCCAGCAGCTTGGGACAGGGGGTAGAGACCCAGTACTTC,CASSLGQGVETQYF
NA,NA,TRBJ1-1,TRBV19,TGTGCCAGTAGTAGCTCGCGATACAGCTCTAGGGGCACTGAAGCTTTCTTT,CASSSSRYSSRGTEAFF
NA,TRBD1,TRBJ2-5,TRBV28,TGTGCCAGCAGTTTATTGACAGGGATACAAGAGACCCAGTACTTC,CASSLLTGIQETQYF
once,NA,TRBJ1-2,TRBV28,TGTGCCAGCAGTTGGCAGGGGACCAACTATGGCTACACCTTC,CASSWQGTNYGYTF
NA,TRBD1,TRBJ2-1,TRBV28,TGTGCCAGCAGGACAGGGGGCCCCTACAATGAGCAGTTCTTC,CASRTGGPYNEQFF
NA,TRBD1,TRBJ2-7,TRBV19,TGTGCCAGTAGGATGACAGGGCGGTACGAGCAGTACTTC,CASRMTGRYEQYF
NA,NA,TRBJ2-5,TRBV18,TGTGCCAGCTCACTACAAGAGACCCAGTACTTC,CASSLQETQYF
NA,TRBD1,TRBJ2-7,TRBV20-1,TGCAGTGGGGACAGGGCCTACGAGCAGTACTTC,CSGDRAYEQYF
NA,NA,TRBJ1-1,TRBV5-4,TGTGCCAGCAGCTTGGAGGAGAGAAACCGGGAAGCTTTCTTT,CASSLEERNREAFF
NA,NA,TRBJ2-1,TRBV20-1,TGCAGTGCTAGTGGGCGGGAACAAAGCTCCTACAATGAGCAGTTCTTC,CSASGREQSSYNEQFF
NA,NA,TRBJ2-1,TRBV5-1,TGCGCCAGCAGCTTGACTCGGGGGTACTACAATGAGCAGTTCTTC,CASSLTRGYYNEQFF
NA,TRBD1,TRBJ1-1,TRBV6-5,TGTGCCAGCAGTCGGGACAGGGGATGGACTGAAGCTTTCTTT,CASSRDRGWTEAFF
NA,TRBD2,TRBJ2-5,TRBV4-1,TGCGCCAGCAGCCCCCGGCGGCTAGCGGGGACCCAGTACTTC,CASSPRRLAGTQYF
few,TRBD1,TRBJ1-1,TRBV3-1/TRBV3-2,TGTGCCAGCAGCCCGGGACAGTTGAACACTGAAGCTTTCTTT,CASSPGQLNTEAFF
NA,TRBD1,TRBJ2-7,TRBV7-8,TGTGCCAGCAGCTTTGGACAGGGGGGTTACGAGCAGTACTTC,CASSFGQGGYEQYF